This T cell receptor beta chain was profiled in a study of cytomegalovirus exposure and HLA in healthy donors. Donors counted as nominally healthy when sampled, yet unrecorded immune exposures were likely. PCR involved 60 Vbeta and 13 Jbeta primers. Produced via immunoSEQ multiplex PCR; TCRdb's table is partial and in-frame only. The sample lists 100,000 to 150,000 clones; 70% to 80% were seen once. Between the trimmed V and J ends, which lost 6 bases and 0 bases, there was a span of 20 bases. Per germline, CDR1 MNHEY and CDR2 SMNVEV (reference sequence). This CDR3 region has 17 residues. The study, taken as a whole, reports: Researchers had no immune exposure information except CMV serostatus available. High sensitivity and specificity were reportedly achieved when the classifier diagnosed cytomegalovirus status.

As for this clone: Its antigen is as yet unknown.

This clonotype was obtained from a middle-aged man in good health and CMV-seropositive. Sequenced: PBMCs. The rearrangement joins TRBV27 to TRBJ1-1, with D perhaps TRBD1 (6 bases). The DNA for the CDR3 is TGTGCCAGCAGCACATTTACCAGGGGCAAAATGAACACTGAAGCTTTCTTT. Residues: CASSTFTRGKMNTEAFF.